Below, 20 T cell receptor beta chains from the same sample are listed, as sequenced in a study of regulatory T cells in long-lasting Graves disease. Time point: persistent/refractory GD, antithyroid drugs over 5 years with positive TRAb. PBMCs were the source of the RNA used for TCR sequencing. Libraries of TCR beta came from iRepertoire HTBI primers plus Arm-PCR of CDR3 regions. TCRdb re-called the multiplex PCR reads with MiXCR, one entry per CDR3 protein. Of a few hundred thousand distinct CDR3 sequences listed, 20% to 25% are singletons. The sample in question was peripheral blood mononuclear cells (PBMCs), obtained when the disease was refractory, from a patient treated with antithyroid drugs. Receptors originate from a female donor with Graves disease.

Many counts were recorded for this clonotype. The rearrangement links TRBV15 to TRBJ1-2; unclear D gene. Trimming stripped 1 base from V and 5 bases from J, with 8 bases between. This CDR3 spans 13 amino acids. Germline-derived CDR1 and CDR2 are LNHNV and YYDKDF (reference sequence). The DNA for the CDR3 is TGTGCCACCAGCAGAGCTGGAGGGTATGGCTACACCTTC. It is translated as CATSRAGGYGYTF.

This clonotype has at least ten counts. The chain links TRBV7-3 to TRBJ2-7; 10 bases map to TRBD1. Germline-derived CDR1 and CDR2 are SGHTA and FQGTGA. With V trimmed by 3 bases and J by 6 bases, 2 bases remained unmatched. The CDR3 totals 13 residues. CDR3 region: CASSLGQGTEQYF. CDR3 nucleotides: TGTGCCAGCAGCTTGGGACAGGGGACCGAGCAGTACTTC.

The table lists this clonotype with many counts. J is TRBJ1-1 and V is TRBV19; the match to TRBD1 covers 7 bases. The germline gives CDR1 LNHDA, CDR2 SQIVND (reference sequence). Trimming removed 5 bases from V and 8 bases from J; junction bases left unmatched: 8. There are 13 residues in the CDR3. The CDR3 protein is CASSVLGTEEAFF. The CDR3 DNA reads TGTGCCAGTAGTGTTCTAGGGACAGAAGAAGCTTTCTTT.

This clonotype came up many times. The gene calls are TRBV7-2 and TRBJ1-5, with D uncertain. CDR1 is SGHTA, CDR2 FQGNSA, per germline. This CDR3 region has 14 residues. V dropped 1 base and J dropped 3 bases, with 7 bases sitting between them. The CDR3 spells CASSLERFNQPQHF. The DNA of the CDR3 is TGTGCCAGCAGCTTAGAGCGATTCAATCAGCCCCAGCATTTT.

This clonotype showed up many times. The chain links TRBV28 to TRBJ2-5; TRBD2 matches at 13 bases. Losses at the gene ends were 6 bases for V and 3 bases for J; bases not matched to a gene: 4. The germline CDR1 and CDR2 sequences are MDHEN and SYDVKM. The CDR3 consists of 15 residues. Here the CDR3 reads CASRGGLAGEETQYF. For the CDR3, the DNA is TGTGCCAGCAGGGGCGGACTAGCGGGGGAAGAGACCCAGTACTTC.

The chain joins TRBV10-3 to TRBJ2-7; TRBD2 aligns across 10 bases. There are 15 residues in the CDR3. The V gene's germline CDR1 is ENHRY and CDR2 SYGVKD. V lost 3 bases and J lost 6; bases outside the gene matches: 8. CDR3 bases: TGTGCCATCAGTGAAAGGGGGCTAGCGGGAGCCGAGCAGTACTTC. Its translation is CAISERGLAGAEQYF.

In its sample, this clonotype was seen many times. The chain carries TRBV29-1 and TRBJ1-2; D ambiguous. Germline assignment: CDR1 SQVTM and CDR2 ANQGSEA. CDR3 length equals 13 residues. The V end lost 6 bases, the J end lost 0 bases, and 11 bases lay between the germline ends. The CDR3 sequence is CSVQDGTNYGYTF. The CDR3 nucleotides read TGCAGCGTGCAGGACGGAACTAACTATGGCTACACCTTC. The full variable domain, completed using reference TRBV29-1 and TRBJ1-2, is SAVISQKPSRDICQRGTSLTIQCQVDSQVTMMFWYRQQPGQSLTLIATANQGSEATYESGFVIDKFPISRPNLTFSTLTVSNMSPEDSSIYLCSVQDGTNYGYTFGSGTRLTVV.

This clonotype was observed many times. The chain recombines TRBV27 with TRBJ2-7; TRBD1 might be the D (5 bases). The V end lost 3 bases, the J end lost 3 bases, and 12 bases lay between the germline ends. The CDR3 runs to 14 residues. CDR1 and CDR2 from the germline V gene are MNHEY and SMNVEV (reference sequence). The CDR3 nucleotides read TGTGCCAGCAGTTTGGCAGGGCCAATCTACGAGCAGTACTTC. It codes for CASSLAGPIYEQYF.

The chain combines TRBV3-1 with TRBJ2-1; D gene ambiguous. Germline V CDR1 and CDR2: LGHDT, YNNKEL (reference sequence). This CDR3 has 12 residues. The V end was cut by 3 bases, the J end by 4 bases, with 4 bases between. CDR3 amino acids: CASSQGYNEQFF. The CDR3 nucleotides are TGTGCCAGCAGCCAGGGGTACAATGAGCAGTTCTTC.

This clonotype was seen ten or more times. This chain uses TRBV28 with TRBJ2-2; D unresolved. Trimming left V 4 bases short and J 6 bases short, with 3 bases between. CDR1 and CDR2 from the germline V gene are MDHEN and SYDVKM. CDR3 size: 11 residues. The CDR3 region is CASSSAGELFF. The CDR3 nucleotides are TGTGCCAGCAGTTCCGCCGGGGAGCTGTTTTTT. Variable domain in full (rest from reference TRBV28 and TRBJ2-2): DVKVTQSSRYLVKRTGEKVFLECVQDMDHENMFWYRQDPGLGLRLIYFSYDVKMKEKGDIPEGYSVSREKKERFSLILESASTNQTSMYLCASSSAGELFFGEGSRLTVL.

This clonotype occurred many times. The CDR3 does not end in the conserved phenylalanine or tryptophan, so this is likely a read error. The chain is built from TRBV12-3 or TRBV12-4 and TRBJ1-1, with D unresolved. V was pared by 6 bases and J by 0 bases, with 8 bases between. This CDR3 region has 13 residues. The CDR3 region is CASSSYMNTEAFL. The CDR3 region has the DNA TGTGCCAGCAGCTCATACATGAACACTGAAGCTTTCCTT.

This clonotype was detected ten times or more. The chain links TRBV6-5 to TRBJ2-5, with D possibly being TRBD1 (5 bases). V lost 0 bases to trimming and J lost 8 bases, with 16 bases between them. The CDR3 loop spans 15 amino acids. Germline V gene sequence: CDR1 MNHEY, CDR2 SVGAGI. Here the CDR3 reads CASSYSFGSQGTQYF. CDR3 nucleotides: TGTGCCAGCAGTTACTCGTTCGGCTCGCAGGGAACCCAGTACTTC.

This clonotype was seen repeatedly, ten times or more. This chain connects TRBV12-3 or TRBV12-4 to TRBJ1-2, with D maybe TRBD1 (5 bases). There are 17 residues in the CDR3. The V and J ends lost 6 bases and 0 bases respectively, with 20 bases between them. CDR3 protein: CASSPGTGTKANYGYTF. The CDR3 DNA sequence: TGTGCCAGCAGCCCTGGGACGGGGACTAAAGCTAACTATGGCTACACCTTC.

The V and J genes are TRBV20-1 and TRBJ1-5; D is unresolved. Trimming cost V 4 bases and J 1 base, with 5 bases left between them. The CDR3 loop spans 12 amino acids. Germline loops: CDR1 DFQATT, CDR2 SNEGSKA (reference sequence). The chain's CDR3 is CSAISSNQPQHF. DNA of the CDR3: TGCAGTGCTATTTCAAGCAATCAGCCCCAGCATTTT.

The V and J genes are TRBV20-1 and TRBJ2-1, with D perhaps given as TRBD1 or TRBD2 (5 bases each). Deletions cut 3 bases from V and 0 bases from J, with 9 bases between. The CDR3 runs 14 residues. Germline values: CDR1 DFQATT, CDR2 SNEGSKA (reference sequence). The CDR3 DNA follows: TGCAGTGCTAGTCGGGACCTCTCCTACAATGAGCAGTTCTTC. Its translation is CSASRDLSYNEQFF.

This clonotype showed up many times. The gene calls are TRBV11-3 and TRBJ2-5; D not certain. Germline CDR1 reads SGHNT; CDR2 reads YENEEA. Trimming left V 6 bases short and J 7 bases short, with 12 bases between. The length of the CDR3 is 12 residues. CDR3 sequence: CASRDQYGTQYF. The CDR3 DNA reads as TGTGCCAGCAGGGATCAGTACGGGACCCAGTACTTC.

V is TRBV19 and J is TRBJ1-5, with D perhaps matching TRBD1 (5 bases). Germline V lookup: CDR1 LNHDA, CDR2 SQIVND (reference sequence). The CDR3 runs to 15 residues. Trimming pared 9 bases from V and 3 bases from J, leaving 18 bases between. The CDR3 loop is CASSDTDVINQPQHF. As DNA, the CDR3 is TGTGCCAGCTCGGACACCGACGTAATCAATCAGCCCCAGCATTTT.

The CDR3 is CASLQNSQGLNYGYTF. The DNA of the CDR3 is TGTGCCAGTCTCCAGAACTCCCAGGGTCTAAACTATGGCTACACCTTC. V usage is TRBV19 and J usage is TRBJ1-2; the D gene is possibly TRBD1 (5 bases). Germline CDR1 is LNHDA and CDR2 is SQIVND (reference sequence). V was pared by 8 bases and J by 2 bases, with 21 bases between. The CDR3 sequence is 16 residues long.

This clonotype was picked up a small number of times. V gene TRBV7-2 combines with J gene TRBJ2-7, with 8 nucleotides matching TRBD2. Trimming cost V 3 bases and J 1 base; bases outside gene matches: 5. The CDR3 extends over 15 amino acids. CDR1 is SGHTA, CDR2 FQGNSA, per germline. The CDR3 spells CASSFRREESYEQYF. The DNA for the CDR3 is TGTGCCAGCAGCTTCCGGCGGGAGGAATCCTACGAGCAGTACTTC.

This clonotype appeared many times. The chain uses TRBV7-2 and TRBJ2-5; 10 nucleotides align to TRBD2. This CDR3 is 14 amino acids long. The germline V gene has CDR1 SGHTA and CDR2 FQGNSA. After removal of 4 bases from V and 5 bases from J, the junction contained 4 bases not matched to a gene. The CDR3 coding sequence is TGTGCCAGCAGCTCCACTAGCGGGATTGAGACCCAGTACTTC. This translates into CASSSTSGIETQYF.